This T cell receptor beta chain originates from a study of cytomegalovirus exposure and HLA in healthy donors. With regard to this clone: Its antigen is unidentified.

Those who donated were healthy bone marrow donors. Amplification used 60 Vbeta primers and 13 Jbeta primers. Data came from immunoSEQ multiplex PCR; TCRdb stores just in-frame clones and leaves some out. The sample carries more than 95,000 clones, around 85% recorded once. Whole-study findings and limits: Some TCR beta chains (roughly 160 of them) were listed as cytomegalovirus-associated.

CDR1 and CDR2 (germline): MNHEY, SVGAGI. Trimming pared 7 bases from V and 1 base from J, leaving 13 bases between. This CDR3 is built from 14 residues. This TCR came from a man between 18 and 29 years old in good health and CMV-seropositive. The chain carries TRBV6-5 and TRBJ2-5, with D perhaps TRBD1 (5 bases). Material: PBMCs. The CDR3 nucleotides read TGTGCCAGCAATAAAGACAGCCTCCAAGAGACCCAGTACTTC. Translating it yields CASNKDSLQETQYF.